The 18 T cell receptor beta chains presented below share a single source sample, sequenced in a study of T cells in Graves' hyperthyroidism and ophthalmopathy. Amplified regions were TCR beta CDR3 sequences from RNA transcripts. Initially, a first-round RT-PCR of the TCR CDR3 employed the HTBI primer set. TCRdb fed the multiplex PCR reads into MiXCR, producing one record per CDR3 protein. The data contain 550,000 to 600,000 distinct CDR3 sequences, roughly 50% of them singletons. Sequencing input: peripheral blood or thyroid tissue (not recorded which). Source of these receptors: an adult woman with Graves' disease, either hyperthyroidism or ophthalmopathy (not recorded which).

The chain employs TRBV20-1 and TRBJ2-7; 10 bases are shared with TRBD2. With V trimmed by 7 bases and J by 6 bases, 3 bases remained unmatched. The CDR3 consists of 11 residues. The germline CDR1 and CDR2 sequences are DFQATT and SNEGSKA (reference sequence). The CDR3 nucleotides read TGCAGTGGGACTAGCGGCCTCGAGCAGTACTTC. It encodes CSGTSGLEQYF.

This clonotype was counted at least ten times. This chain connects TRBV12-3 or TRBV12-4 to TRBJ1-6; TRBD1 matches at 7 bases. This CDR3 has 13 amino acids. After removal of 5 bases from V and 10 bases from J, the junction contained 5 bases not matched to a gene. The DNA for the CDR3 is TGTGCCAGCAGTAGGACAGGTCGCTCACCCCTCCACTTT. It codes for CASSRTGRSPLHF.

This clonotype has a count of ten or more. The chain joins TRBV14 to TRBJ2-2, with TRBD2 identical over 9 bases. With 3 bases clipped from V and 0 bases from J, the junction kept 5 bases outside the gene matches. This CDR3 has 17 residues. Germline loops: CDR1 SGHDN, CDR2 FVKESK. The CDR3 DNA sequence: TGTGCCAGCAGCCACCCCAGCGGGAGGTCGAACACCGGGGAGCTGTTTTTT. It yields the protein CASSHPSGRSNTGELFF.

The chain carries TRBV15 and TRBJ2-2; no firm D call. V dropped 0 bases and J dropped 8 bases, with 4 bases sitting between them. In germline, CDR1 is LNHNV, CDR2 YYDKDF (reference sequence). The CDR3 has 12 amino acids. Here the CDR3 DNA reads TGTGCCACCAGCAGAGATAAAGGGGAGCTGTTTTTT. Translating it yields CATSRDKGELFF. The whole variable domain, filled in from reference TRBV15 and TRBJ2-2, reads DAMVIQNPRYQVTQFGKPVTLSCSQTLNHNVMYWYQQKSSQAPKLLFHYYDKDFNNEADTPDNFQSRRPNTSFCFLDIRSPGLGDTAMYLCATSRDKGELFFGEGSRLTVL.

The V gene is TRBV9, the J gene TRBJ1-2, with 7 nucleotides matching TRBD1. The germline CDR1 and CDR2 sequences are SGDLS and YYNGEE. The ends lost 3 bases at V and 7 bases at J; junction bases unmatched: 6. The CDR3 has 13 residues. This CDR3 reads CASSGSRDSGYTF. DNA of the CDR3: TGTGCCAGCAGCGGATCCCGGGACAGTGGCTACACCTTC.

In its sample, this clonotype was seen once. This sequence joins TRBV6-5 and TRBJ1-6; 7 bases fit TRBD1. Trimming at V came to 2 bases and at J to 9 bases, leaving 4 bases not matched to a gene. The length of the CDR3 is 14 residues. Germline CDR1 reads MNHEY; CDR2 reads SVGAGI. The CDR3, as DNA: TGTGCCAGCAGTTACAACAGGGGCGTTTCACCCCTCCACTTT. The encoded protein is CASSYNRGVSPLHF.

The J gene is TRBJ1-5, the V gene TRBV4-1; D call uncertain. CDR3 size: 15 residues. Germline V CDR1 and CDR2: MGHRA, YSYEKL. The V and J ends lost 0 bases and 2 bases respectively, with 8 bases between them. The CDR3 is CASSQDRNGNQPQHF. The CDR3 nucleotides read TGCGCCAGCAGCCAAGATAGGAACGGCAATCAGCCCCAGCATTTT.

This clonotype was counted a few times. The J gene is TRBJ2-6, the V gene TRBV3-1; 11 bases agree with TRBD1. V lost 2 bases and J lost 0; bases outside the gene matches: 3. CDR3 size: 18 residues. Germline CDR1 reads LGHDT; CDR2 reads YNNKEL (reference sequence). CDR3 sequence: CASSQPGQGGSGANVLTF. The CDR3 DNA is TGTGCCAGCAGCCAACCGGGACAGGGGGGCTCTGGGGCCAACGTCCTGACTTTC. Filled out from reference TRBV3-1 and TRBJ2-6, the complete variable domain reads DTAVSQTPKYLVTQMGNDKSIKCEQNLGHDTMYWYKQDSKKFLKIMFSYNNKELIINETVPNRFSPKSPDKAHLNLHINSLELGDSAVYFCASSQPGQGGSGANVLTFGAGSRLTVL.

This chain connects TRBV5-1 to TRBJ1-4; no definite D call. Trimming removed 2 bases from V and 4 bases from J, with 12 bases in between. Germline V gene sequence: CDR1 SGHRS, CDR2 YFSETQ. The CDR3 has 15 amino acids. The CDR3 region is CASSLTSRNNEKLFF. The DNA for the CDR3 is TGCGCCAGCAGCTTAACGAGCCGAAATAATGAAAAACTGTTTTTT.

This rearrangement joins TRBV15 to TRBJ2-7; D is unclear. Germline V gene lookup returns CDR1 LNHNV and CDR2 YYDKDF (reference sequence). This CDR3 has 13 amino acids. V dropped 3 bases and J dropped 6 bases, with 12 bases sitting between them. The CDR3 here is CATSSLAPGEQYF. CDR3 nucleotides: TGTGCCACCAGCAGCTTGGCCCCGGGCGAGCAGTACTTC.

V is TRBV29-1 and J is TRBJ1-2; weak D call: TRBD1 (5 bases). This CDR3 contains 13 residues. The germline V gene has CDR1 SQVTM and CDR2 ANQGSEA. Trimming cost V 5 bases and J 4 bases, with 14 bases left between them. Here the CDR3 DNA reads TGCAGCGTTCGGGACGGGGGTGCCTATGGCTACACCTTC. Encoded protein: CSVRDGGAYGYTF. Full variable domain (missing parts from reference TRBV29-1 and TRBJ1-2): SAVISQKPSRDICQRGTSLTIQCQVDSQVTMMFWYRQQPGQSLTLIATANQGSEATYESGFVIDKFPISRPNLTFSTLTVSNMSPEDSSIYLCSVRDGGAYGYTFGSGTRLTVV.

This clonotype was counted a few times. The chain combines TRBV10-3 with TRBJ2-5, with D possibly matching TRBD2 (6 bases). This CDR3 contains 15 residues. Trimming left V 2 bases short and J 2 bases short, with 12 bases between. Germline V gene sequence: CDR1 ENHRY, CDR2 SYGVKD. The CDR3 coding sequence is TGTGCCATCAGTGAGCGGGGAGGAGAACAAGAGACCCAGTACTTC. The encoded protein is CAISERGGEQETQYF.

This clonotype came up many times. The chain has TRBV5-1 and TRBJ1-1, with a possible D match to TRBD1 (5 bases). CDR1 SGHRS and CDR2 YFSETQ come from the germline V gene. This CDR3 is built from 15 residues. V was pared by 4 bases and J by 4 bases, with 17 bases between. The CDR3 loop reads CASSGEGPGGTEAFF. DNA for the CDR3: TGCGCCAGCAGCGGAGAGGGGCCGGGGGGCACTGAAGCTTTCTTT.

CDR3 sequence reads: CASSPRRTGDGAFF. In DNA, the CDR3 is TGTGCCAGCAGCCCGAGGAGGACAGGGGATGGAGCTTTCTTT. This chain joins TRBV7-9 and TRBJ1-1, with TRBD1 identical over 9 bases. With 5 bases clipped from V and 10 bases from J, the junction kept 11 bases outside the gene matches. Germline lookup yields CDR1 SEHNR and CDR2 FQNEAQ (reference sequence). The CDR3 sequence is 14 residues long.

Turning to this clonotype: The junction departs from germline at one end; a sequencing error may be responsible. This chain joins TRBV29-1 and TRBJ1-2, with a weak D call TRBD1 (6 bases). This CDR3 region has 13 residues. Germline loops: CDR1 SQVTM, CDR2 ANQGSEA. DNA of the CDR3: TGCAGCGTTGGGGGGGCGACTGGGAGGGAGAACCACTTC. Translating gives CSVGGATGRENHF.

The CDR3 DNA reads TGTGCCATCAGTGGGACCGTCGCAACAGGGCCAAACACCGGGGAGCTGTTTTTT. As protein: CAISGTVATGPNTGELFF. V gene TRBV10-3 combines with J gene TRBJ2-2, with a tentative D call TRBD1 (6 bases). Trimming cost V 4 bases and J 2 bases, with 20 bases left between them. Germline lookup yields CDR1 ENHRY and CDR2 SYGVKD. The CDR3 covers 18 residues.

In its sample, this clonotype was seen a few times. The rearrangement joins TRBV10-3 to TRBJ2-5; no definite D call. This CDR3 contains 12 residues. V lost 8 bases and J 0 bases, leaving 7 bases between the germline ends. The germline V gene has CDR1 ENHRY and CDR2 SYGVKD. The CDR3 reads CAIGTNQETQYF. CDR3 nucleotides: TGTGCCATCGGCACTAACCAAGAGACCCAGTACTTC.

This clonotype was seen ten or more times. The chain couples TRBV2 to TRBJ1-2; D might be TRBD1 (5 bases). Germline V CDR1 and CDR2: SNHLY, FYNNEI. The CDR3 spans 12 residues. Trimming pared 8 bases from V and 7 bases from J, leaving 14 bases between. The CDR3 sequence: CASLLGLGGYTF. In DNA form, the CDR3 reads TGTGCCAGCCTTTTGGGACTGGGTGGCTACACCTTC.